The 19 T cell receptor beta chains below all came from one sample that was sequenced in a study of shared clonotypes between healthy human individuals. Here immunoSEQ multiplex PCR was the method, and the copy in TCRdb shows in-frame clones only, minus some. The sample has more than 2,000,000 clones, more than 80% seen once. Sample: naive CD4+ T cells from PBMCs. The subset was: CD45RA+ positively selected. The receptors originated from a man younger than 35 in good health. Some clones in this sample may be carry-over from other donors' samples.

The V and J genes are TRBV7-9 and TRBJ2-6; 7 positions match TRBD2. V was clipped by 1 base and J by 0 bases; unmatched bases: 9. CDR3 length: 19 residues. Per germline, CDR1 SEHNR and CDR2 FQNEAQ (reference sequence). The CDR3 nucleotides are TGTGCCAGCAGCTTAGATTCCGGGAGGCCCCGCTCTGGGGCCAACGTCCTGACTTTC. It yields the protein CASSLDSGRPRSGANVLTF.

Worth noting for this clone: Other DNA sequences in this specimen translate into the identical CDR3. The CDR3 coding sequence is TGTGCTAGTGGTTTGGGTGGCACAGATACGCAGTATTTT. It is translated as CASGLGGTDTQYF. This chain uses TRBV12-5 with TRBJ2-3; D is ambiguous. The CDR3 length is 13 residues. Looked up from germline, CDR1 is LGHNT and CDR2 is FRNRAP. Trimming left V 1 base short and J 1 base short, with 3 bases between.

This chain uses TRBV7-2 with TRBJ2-1; D possibly matches TRBD1 or TRBD2 (5 bases each). The CDR3 contains 15 residues. V was shortened by 3 bases and J by 3 bases, with 12 bases between the two germline ends. Germline lookup yields CDR1 SGHTA and CDR2 FQGNSA. The CDR3 is CASSLGPLIYNEQFF. CDR3 DNA: TGTGCCAGCAGCTTGGGACCGTTAATCTACAATGAGCAGTTCTTC.

The chain uses TRBV5-4 and TRBJ1-2; D unclear. Germline CDR1 and CDR2: SGHNT and YYREEE (reference sequence). V dropped 0 bases and J dropped 0 bases, with 9 bases sitting between them. The CDR3 spans 15 residues. The CDR3 reads CASSLESEANYGYTF. CDR3 in DNA: TGTGCCAGCAGCTTGGAGAGCGAAGCTAACTATGGCTACACCTTC.

The chain carries TRBV7-9 and TRBJ2-3, with D perhaps TRBD1 (6 bases). The CDR3 spans 15 residues. V was trimmed by 4 bases and J by 0 bases, leaving 11 bases between them. Germline V CDR1 and CDR2: SEHNR, FQNEAQ (reference sequence). CDR3 in amino acids: CASSSRQASTDTQYF. For the CDR3, the DNA is TGTGCCAGCAGCTCTCGACAGGCGAGCACAGATACGCAGTATTTT.

This chain joins TRBV27 and TRBJ1-5; D is perhaps TRBD1 (6 bases). This CDR3 is built from 15 residues. The germline gives CDR1 MNHEY, CDR2 SMNVEV (reference sequence). With 5 bases removed from V and 4 bases from J, the gap between germline ends came to 15 bases. In DNA, the CDR3 is TGTGCCAGCAGTGACACAGGGTTCGGGAATCAGCCCCAGCATTTT. Translating gives CASSDTGFGNQPQHF.

V gene TRBV4-3 combines with J gene TRBJ2-5; D may correspond to TRBD1 or TRBD2 (5 bases each). The DNA end is a closer match to TRBJ2-7, so the J assignment may be wrong. The CDR3 runs to 14 residues. From germline, CDR1 is LGHNA and CDR2 YSLEER. The CDR3, as DNA: TGCGCCAGCAGCCAATACACGGGACCCTACGAGCAGTACTTC. Translated: CASSQYTGPYEQYF.

The chain links TRBV19 to TRBJ1-3, with D possibly TRBD1 on 5 matching bases. The CDR3 runs 18 residues. Germline V gene lookup returns CDR1 LNHDA and CDR2 SQIVND (reference sequence). Trimming took off 5 bases at V and 2 bases at J, with 22 bases between the two ends. CDR3 sequence: CASSANRISLPTGNTIYF. CDR3 DNA: TGTGCCAGTAGTGCAAACAGGATCTCACTACCCACTGGAAACACCATATATTTT.

The rearrangement uses TRBV25-1 and TRBJ2-2; TRBD2 might be the D (6 bases). Germline V CDR1 and CDR2: MGHDK, SYGVNS. CDR3 length: 17 residues. With 3 bases removed from V and 3 bases from J, the gap between germline ends came to 17 bases. The CDR3 loop is CASSDSSGRGYTGELFF. The CDR3 DNA is TGTGCCAGCAGTGATTCCTCAGGCCGGGGGTACACCGGGGAGCTGTTTTTT.

This clone was recorded once. The V gene is TRBV5-4, the J gene TRBJ2-7; the match to TRBD1 covers 10 bases. From germline, CDR1 is SGHNT and CDR2 YYREEE (reference sequence). This CDR3 comprises 16 residues. J was trimmed by 0 bases and V by 0 bases; bases with no gene match: 3. The CDR3 protein is CASSLGGDRGSYEQYF. CDR3 sequence (DNA): TGTGCCAGCAGCTTGGGGGGGGACAGGGGCTCCTACGAGCAGTACTTC.

The chain combines TRBV18 with TRBJ1-2; 8 nucleotides line up with TRBD1. There are 15 residues in the CDR3. Germline V gene data show CDR1 as KGHSH and CDR2 as LQKENI. The J segment lost 2 bases and the V segment lost 3 bases, leaving 5 bases of the junction unmatched. The CDR3 DNA reads TGTGCCAGCTCACCTCGGGACAGGCGAAACTATGGCTACACCTTC. It codes for CASSPRDRRNYGYTF.

V usage is TRBV7-9 and J usage is TRBJ2-7; TRBD2 might be the D (5 bases). From germline, CDR1 is SEHNR and CDR2 FQNEAQ (reference sequence). Between the trimmed V and J ends, which lost 2 bases and 0 bases, there was a span of 17 bases. CDR3 length: 17 amino acids. CDR3 protein: CASSLIPLQRSSYEQYF. The DNA of the CDR3 is TGTGCCAGCAGCTTAATCCCACTCCAGCGGAGCTCCTACGAGCAGTACTTC.

The V gene is TRBV5-1, the J gene TRBJ2-3; 11 bases map to TRBD1. Germline-derived CDR1 and CDR2 are SGHRS and YFSETQ. This CDR3 contains 17 residues. Unmatched junction bases numbered 9, after V lost 2 bases and J lost 4 bases. CDR3 sequence: CASSFTPGTGGADTQYF. CDR3 coding DNA: TGCGCCAGCAGCTTTACACCAGGGACAGGGGGGGCAGATACGCAGTATTTT.

As regards this clone: The same CDR3 also results from other DNA sequences found in this sample. The chain uses TRBV19 and TRBJ1-5; no clear D. CDR1 LNHDA and CDR2 SQIVND come from the germline V gene (reference sequence). CDR3 length: 13 residues. The V end lost 5 bases, the J end lost 1 base, and 6 bases lay between the germline ends. DNA for the CDR3: TGTGCCAGTAGTGTGGACAGCAATCAGCCCCAGCATTTT. This codes for CASSVDSNQPQHF. Full variable domain (missing parts from reference TRBV19 and TRBJ1-5): DGGITQSPKYLFRKEGQNVTLSCEQNLNHDAMYWYRQDPGQGLRLIYYSQIVNDFQKGDIAEGYSVSREKKESFPLTVTSAQKNPTAFYLCASSVDSNQPQHFGDGTRLSIL.

This clone has more than one count but fewer than ten. J is TRBJ1-1 and V is TRBV5-1; D is possibly TRBD1 (6 bases). CDR1 is SGHRS, CDR2 YFSETQ, per germline. This CDR3 comprises 13 residues. V was pared by 4 bases and J by 8 bases, with 15 bases between. CDR3 amino acids: CASSGSTGLEAFF. Here the CDR3 DNA reads TGCGCCAGCAGCGGATCGACAGGACTGGAAGCTTTCTTT.

The rearrangement joins TRBV6-6 to TRBJ1-2; no reliable D call. CDR3 length: 13 residues. Germline values: CDR1 MNHNY, CDR2 SVGAGI (reference sequence). Trimming left V 5 bases short and J 0 bases short, with 7 bases between. CDR3 residues: CASSASSNYGYTF. The CDR3 bases are TGTGCCAGCAGTGCCAGTTCTAACTATGGCTACACCTTC.

The rearrangement links TRBV20-1 to TRBJ1-1, with D unclear. The V gene lost 6 bases and the J gene lost 0 bases, with 5 bases spanning the gap. CDR1 and CDR2 from the germline V gene are DFQATT and SNEGSKA (reference sequence). The CDR3 runs to 11 residues. CDR3 coding DNA: TGCAGTGCCGACCTGAACACTGAAGCTTTCTTT. It codes for CSADLNTEAFF.

V is TRBV5-1 and J is TRBJ2-1, with no clear D. The V gene's germline CDR1 is SGHRS and CDR2 YFSETQ. The CDR3 is made up of 12 amino acids. V lost 3 bases and J 5 bases, leaving 6 bases between the germline ends. The CDR3 protein is CASSSENNEQFF. DNA of the CDR3: TGCGCCAGCAGCTCAGAGAACAATGAGCAGTTCTTC.

The gene calls are TRBV9 and TRBJ1-4; TRBD1 matches at 9 bases. V lost 0 bases and J lost 7; bases outside the gene matches: 1. The CDR3 is 14 amino acids. The V gene's germline CDR1 is SGDLS and CDR2 YYNGEE. In DNA form, the CDR3 reads TGTGCCAGCAGCGTAGCGGGACAGGGTGAAAAACTGTTTTTT. This codes for CASSVAGQGEKLFF.